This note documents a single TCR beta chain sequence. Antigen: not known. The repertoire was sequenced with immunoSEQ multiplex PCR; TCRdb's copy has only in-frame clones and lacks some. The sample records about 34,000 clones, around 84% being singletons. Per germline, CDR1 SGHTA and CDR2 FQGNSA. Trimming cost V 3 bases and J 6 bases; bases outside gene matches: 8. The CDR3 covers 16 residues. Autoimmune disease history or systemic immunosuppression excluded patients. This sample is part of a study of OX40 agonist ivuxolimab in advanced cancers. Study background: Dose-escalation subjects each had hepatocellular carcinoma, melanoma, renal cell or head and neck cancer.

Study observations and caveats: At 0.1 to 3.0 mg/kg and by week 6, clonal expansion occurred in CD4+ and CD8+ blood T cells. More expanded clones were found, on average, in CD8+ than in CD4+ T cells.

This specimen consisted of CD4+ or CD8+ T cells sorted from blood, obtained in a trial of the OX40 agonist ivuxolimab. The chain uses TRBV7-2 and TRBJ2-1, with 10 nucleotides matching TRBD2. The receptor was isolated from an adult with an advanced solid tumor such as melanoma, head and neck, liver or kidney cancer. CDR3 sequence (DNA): TGTGCCAGCAGCTTCAGGGTGGCTAGCGGGAGCAATGAGCAGTTCTTC. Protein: CASSFRVASGSNEQFF.